This TCR beta chain was found in a study of early T cells in non-severe SARS-CoV-2 infection. Across the whole study: Investigators sequenced bulk RNA drawn from unsorted whole blood, and chains remained unpaired. Study findings and constraints: Reliance on VDJdb matching favored anti-spike CD8 responses; private and CD4 specificities were missed.

Researchers tagged individual cDNA molecules with unique molecular identifiers. TCRdb fed the 5' RACE reads into MiXCR, producing one record per CDR3 protein. The sample consists of fewer than 40,000 distinct CDR3 sequences, 6% to 7% of them appearing once. CDR1 is LNHDA and CDR2 is SQIVND in the germline V gene (reference sequence). The CDR3 totals 13 residues. The J segment lost 6 bases and the V segment lost 10 bases, leaving 5 bases of the junction unmatched. This clonotype was detected many times. Antigen: not known. This TCR came from an adult who was a healthcare worker with PCR-confirmed SARS-CoV-2 infection or an uninfected control (not recorded which). Specimen: whole blood. The rearrangement links TRBV19 to TRBJ1-5; 11 bases match TRBD1. CDR3 DNA: TGTGCCACCTGGGACAGGGGGAGTCAGCCCCAGCATTTT. Encoded protein: CATWDRGSQPQHF.